This TCR beta chain was documented in a study of blood T cell repertoires in COVID-19 (dated by TCRdb to 2020 to 2021). For the wider study: Samples from collaborators originated in the United States, Italy and Spain and spanned both the acute and convalescent phases of COVID-19. Sample metadata almost always included a de-identified subject ID, COVID-19 status, age in years and sex. HLA class I and class II types, where available, came from metadata supplied by the sample provider rather than from assay-based typing. The prospective study material was composed of cDNA or gDNA derived from T cells, B-cell-depleted T cells, or PBMCs. The samples were drawn from two sources: the first 160 participants of the ongoing ImmuneRACE study, and fewer than 1,500 subjects contributed by 6 global collaborators. Deeply sampled blood TCRbeta repertoires from subjects exposed to, actively infected with, or recovered from COVID-19 were included in the dataset. The repertoires were released in a freely available public database meant as a resource for research on the immune response to SARS-CoV-2. General conclusions and limits of the study: Clinical and demographic metadata were provided uncurated, with the amount varying by source and participant.

V lost 0 bases and J lost 11 bases; the stretch between them is 11 bases long. The germline V gene sets CDR1 to SGHRS and CDR2 to YFSETQ. The cysteine opens and the phenylalanine closes a CDR3 of 13 amino acids. Only the CDR3 DNA is retained, 39 bases long and in frame from the first base. Whole blood was collected in K2EDTA tubes by collaborating institutions according to the institutions' own protocols. For TCRbeta analysis, collaborators shipped samples in one of three forms: frozen whole blood, isolated PBMCs, or DNA extracted from either of those sample types. As for this clone: The antigen this receptor binds is unknown. Base qualities were left out, and no much larger clone turns up one base away.

TCRbeta CDR3 regions were amplified from genomic DNA by means of the immunoSEQ Assay, a bias-controlled multiplex PCR. The paper's data handling went like this. The number of nucleated cells in each sample was estimated by amplification of reference gene primers within the assay. To quantify the absolute abundance of each unique TCRbeta CDR3 rearrangement, sequence reads were collapsed and filtered. For each sample, productive Simpson clonality was calculated by taking the square root of Simpson's diversity index across productive rearrangements. The table was pulled from immuneACCESS by TCRdb, which kept in-frame rearrangements only. Such tables lose some clones; where checked, under half of the loss comes from unresolved V genes, and the rest has no known cause. V and J calls plus clone size are reproduced from that table; the DNA served to infer D and trimming. The sample table shows almost 55,000 clones, and over 75% are seen once. The top ten clonotypes cover about 3% of the sample.

This receptor was obtained from a human donor in a cohort sampled during active COVID-19. Source material: peripheral blood. The chain links TRBV5-1 with TRBJ1-4; no D gene call is confident. The CDR3 is CASSLDGVGKLFF. The nucleotide sequence reads TGCGCCAGCAGCTTGGACGGGGTCGGGAAACTGTTTTTT.